The 8 T cell receptor beta chains below come from one sample, sequenced in a study of technical replicates of blood from several donors. The repertoire was sequenced with immunoSEQ multiplex PCR; TCRdb's copy has only in-frame clones and lacks some. This table has 81,000 or so clones, approximately 96% appearing once. Sequenced sample: T cells isolated from PBMCs. All receptors derive from a human donor in good health.

The rearrangement uses TRBV4-1 and TRBJ1-6; possibly TRBD1 for D (5 bases). Trimming removed 1 base from V and 5 bases from J, with 12 bases in between. CDR3 length equals 16 residues. Germline CDR1 reads MGHRA; CDR2 reads YSYEKL. The CDR3 bases are TGCGCCAGCAGCCAAGGAACGGGGGAAAATAATTCACCCCTCCACTTT. Encoded protein: CASSQGTGENNSPLHF.

V usage is TRBV28 and J usage is TRBJ1-2; 9 nucleotides line up with TRBD1. Germline CDR1 is MDHEN and CDR2 is SYDVKM. V trimming: 8 bases; J trimming: 6 bases; junction bases outside the gene matches: 13. This CDR3 is 15 amino acids long. CDR3: CASGLTGGVWDGYTF. As DNA, the CDR3 is TGTGCCAGCGGCCTGACAGGGGGTGTTTGGGATGGCTACACCTTC.

The rearrangement joins TRBV6-5 to TRBJ1-2; 9 bases match TRBD1. Germline CDR1 is MNHEY and CDR2 is SVGAGI. With 0 bases clipped from V and 7 bases from J, the junction kept 9 bases outside the gene matches. The CDR3 extends over 16 amino acids. The DNA of the CDR3 is TGTGCCAGCAGTTACTCGACAGGGGGTGATGCTATTGGCTACACCTTC. Translated, it gives CASSYSTGGDAIGYTF.

The chain links TRBV5-4 to TRBJ2-7; 8 positions agree with TRBD2. Germline CDR1 SGHNT, CDR2 YYREEE (reference sequence). The CDR3 covers 17 residues. V was pared by 2 bases and J by 0 bases, with 10 bases of the junction left unmatched. For the CDR3, the DNA is TGTGCCAGCAGCTTTGCCCCAAGCGGGAGTGGCTCCTACGAGCAGTACTTC. Translation: CASSFAPSGSGSYEQYF.

This chain uses TRBV11-3 with TRBJ2-2; TRBD2 matches 13 bases. V lost 2 bases, J lost 7 bases, and 7 bases stayed unmatched. CDR1 is SGHNT and CDR2 is YENEEA in the germline V gene. This CDR3 contains 17 residues. The CDR3 here is CASSLTWTSGGIGELFF. CDR3 nucleotide sequence: TGTGCCAGCAGCTTAACATGGACTAGCGGGGGTATCGGGGAGCTGTTTTTT.

This clone has just one count. The J gene is TRBJ2-3, the V gene TRBV9, with 8 bases fitting TRBD1. The length of the CDR3 is 14 residues. Germline V lookup: CDR1 SGDLS, CDR2 YYNGEE. Trimming took 3 bases from V and 5 from J; bases not matched to a gene: 5. For the CDR3, the DNA is TGTGCCAGCAGCGCTGGACAGGGCCGAGATACGCAGTATTTT. The encoded protein is CASSAGQGRDTQYF.

The V and J genes are TRBV5-1 and TRBJ2-7, with D tentatively TRBD2 (5 bases). With 0 bases removed from V and 5 bases from J, the gap between germline ends came to 15 bases. The CDR3 consists of 15 residues. Germline assignment: CDR1 SGHRS and CDR2 YFSETQ. CDR3 DNA: TGCGCCAGCAGCTTGGCCCGGGGTCTCCTGAACGAGCAGTACTTC. It translates to CASSLARGLLNEQYF.

The chain links TRBV20-1 to TRBJ2-1, with 7 bases identical to TRBD1. J gave up 9 bases and V 5 bases, and 4 bases lay outside the gene matches. The CDR3 is 11 residues long. Germline V gene data show CDR1 as DFQATT and CDR2 as SNEGSKA (reference sequence). The CDR3 coding sequence is TGCAGTGCTTGGACAGGCGGTGAGCAGTTCTTC. Translating gives CSAWTGGEQFF.